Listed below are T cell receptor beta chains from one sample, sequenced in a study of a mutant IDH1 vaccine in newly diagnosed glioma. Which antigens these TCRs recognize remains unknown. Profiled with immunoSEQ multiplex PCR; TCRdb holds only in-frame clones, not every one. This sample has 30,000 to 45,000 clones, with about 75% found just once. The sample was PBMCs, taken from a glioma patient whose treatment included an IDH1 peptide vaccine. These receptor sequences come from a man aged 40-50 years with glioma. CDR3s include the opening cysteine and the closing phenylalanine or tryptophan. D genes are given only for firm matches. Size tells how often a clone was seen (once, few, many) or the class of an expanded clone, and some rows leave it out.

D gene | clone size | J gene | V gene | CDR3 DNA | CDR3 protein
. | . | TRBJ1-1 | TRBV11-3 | TGTGCCAGCAGCCGGATGACACGATCGAACACTGAAGCTTTCTTT | CASSRMTRSNTEAFF
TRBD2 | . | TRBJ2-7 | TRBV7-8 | TGTGCCAGCAGCAAGGGACTAGCGGGGGAGAGCTCCTACGAGCAGTACTTC | CASSKGLAGESSYEQYF
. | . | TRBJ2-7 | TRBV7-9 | TGTGCCAGCAGCTTAGCGCACAGGGTGGGGGAGCAGTACTTC | CASSLAHRVGEQYF
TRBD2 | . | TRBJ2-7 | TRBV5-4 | TGTGCCAGCAGCCCCCGGGGGGGAGAGGGGGTGGAGGGTTACGAGCAGTACTTC | CASSPRGGEGVEGYEQYF
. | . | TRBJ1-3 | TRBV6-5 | TGTGCCAGCAGCTCCATAGGGGGAATTGGAAACACCATATATTTT | CASSSIGGIGNTIYF
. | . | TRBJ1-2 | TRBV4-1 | TGCGCCAGCAGCCGCTCGACAGACGACCGACTTGCCTATGGCTACACCTTC | CASSRSTDDRLAYGYTF
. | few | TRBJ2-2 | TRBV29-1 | TGCAGCGTTGACTATGGTCTCCTCGCCGGGGAGCTGTTTTTT | CSVDYGLLAGELFF
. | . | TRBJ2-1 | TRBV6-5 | TGTGCCAGCAGCCGCGTAAGAGGTGAGCAGTTCTTC | CASSRVRGEQFF
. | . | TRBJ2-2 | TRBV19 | TGTGCCAGTATTTACAGTAACACCGGGGAGCTGTTTTTT | CASIYSNTGELFF
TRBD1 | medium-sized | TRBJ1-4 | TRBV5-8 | TGTGCCAGCAACCCGGGACAGGGTCCCAACCTCCTTAATGAAAAACTGTTTTTT | CASNPGQGPNLLNEKLFF
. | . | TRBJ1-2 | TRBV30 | TGTGCCTGGAGTCCAAGGACAGACTATGGCTACACCTTC | CAWSPRTDYGYTF
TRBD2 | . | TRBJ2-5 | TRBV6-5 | TGTGCCAGCAGTTACTATAGCGGGACCACGGGAGAGACCCAGTACTTC | CASSYYSGTTGETQYF
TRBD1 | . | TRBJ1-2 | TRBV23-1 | TGCGCCAGCAGTCACTCGCCCGACAGGGCGGTTTCGAGCTTC | CASSHSPDRAVSSF
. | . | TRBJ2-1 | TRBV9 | TGTGCCAGCAGCGTCGGGACCTCCTACAATGAGCAGTTCTTC | CASSVGTSYNEQFF
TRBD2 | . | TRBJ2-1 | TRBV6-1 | TGTGCCAGCAGTCTTAGCGGGCCCCTCAATGAGCAGTTCTTC | CASSLSGPLNEQFF
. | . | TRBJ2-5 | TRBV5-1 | TGCGCCAGCAGCTTGAATTTCGGGGCGGGACAATACCAAGAGACCCAGTACTTC | CASSLNFGAGQYQETQYF
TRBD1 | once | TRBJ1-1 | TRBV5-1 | TGCGCCAGCAGCTTACTGACAGGGGGCGGAACCACTGAAGCTTTCTTT | CASSLLTGGGTTEAFF
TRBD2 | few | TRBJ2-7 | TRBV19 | TGTGCCAGTAGACGGACTAGCGGCTACGAGCAGTACTTC | CASRRTSGYEQYF
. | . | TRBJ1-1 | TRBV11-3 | TGTGCCAGCAGCCGAGACTGGGGGCAGATGAACACTGAAGCTTTCTTT | CASSRDWGQMNTEAFF
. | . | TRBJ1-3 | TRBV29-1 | TGCAGCGTTGGCGATAGGGCTGGAAACACCATATATTTT | CSVGDRAGNTIYF